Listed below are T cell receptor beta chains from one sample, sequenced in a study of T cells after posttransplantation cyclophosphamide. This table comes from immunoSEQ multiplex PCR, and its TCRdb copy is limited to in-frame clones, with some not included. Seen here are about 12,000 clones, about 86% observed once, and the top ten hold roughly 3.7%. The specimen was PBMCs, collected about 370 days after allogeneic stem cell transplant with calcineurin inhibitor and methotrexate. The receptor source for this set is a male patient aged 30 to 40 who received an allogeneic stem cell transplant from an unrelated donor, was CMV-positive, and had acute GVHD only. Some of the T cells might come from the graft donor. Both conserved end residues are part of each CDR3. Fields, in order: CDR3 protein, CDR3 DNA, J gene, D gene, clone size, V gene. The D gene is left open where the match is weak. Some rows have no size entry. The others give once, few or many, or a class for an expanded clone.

CDR3 protein: CAWSSGVNTEAFF
CDR3 DNA: TGTGCCTGGAGTTCAGGGGTGAACACTGAAGCTTTCTTT
J gene: TRBJ1-1
D gene: NA
clone size: NA
V gene: TRBV30

CDR3 protein: CASSLVPPASGSSYEQYF
CDR3 DNA: TGCGCCAGCAGCTTGGTGCCTCCAGCTAGCGGCAGCTCCTACGAGCAGTACTTC
J gene: TRBJ2-7
D gene: TRBD2
clone size: NA
V gene: TRBV5-1

CDR3 protein: CASSQRRGGETQYF
CDR3 DNA: TGCGCCAGCAGCCAACGCAGGGGTGGGGAGACCCAGTACTTC
J gene: TRBJ2-5
D gene: NA
clone size: NA
V gene: TRBV4-1

CDR3 protein: CASSPPRTGELFF
CDR3 DNA: TGCGCCAGCAGCCCCCCCCGCACCGGGGAGCTGTTTTTT
J gene: TRBJ2-2
D gene: NA
clone size: NA
V gene: TRBV4-3

CDR3 protein: CASSPADSGRSYEQYF
CDR3 DNA: TGTGCCAGCAGCCCCGCGGATAGCGGGAGGTCCTACGAGCAGTACTTC
J gene: TRBJ2-7
D gene: TRBD2
clone size: NA
V gene: TRBV5-4

CDR3 protein: CASSEGGRQNTEAFF
CDR3 DNA: TGTGCCAGCAGTGAAGGCGGGCGGCAGAACACTGAAGCTTTCTTT
J gene: TRBJ1-1
D gene: NA
clone size: NA
V gene: TRBV25-1

CDR3 protein: CASRSLGGGFYEQYF
CDR3 DNA: TGTGCCAGCAGGTCCCTCGGCGGGGGTTTCTACGAGCAGTACTTC
J gene: TRBJ2-7
D gene: TRBD2
clone size: NA
V gene: TRBV2

CDR3 protein: CASSLVMGQGAADTQYF
CDR3 DNA: TGCGCCAGCAGCTTGGTGATGGGACAGGGGGCTGCAGATACGCAGTATTTT
J gene: TRBJ2-3
D gene: TRBD1
clone size: once
V gene: TRBV5-1

CDR3 protein: CASSYYRGFGYTF
CDR3 DNA: TGTGCCAGTAGTTACTACAGGGGCTTTGGCTACACCTTC
J gene: TRBJ1-2
D gene: TRBD1
clone size: NA
V gene: TRBV19

CDR3 protein: CASTGQGQSGSPLHF
CDR3 DNA: TGTGCCAGCACTGGACAGGGGCAGTCGGGATCACCCCTCCACTTT
J gene: TRBJ1-6
D gene: TRBD1
clone size: NA
V gene: TRBV6-5

CDR3 protein: CASRPGTGSGNQPQHF
CDR3 DNA: TGTGCCAGCAGACCCGGGACAGGGTCAGGCAATCAGCCCCAGCATTTT
J gene: TRBJ1-5
D gene: TRBD1
clone size: NA
V gene: TRBV27

CDR3 protein: CASSPDSLIVPQHF
CDR3 DNA: TGTGCCAGCTCACCCGACAGCTTAATAGTTCCCCAGCATTTT
J gene: TRBJ1-5
D gene: NA
clone size: NA
V gene: TRBV18

CDR3 protein: CASSWTGGPDEKLFF
CDR3 DNA: TGTGCCAGCAGCTGGACCGGGGGGCCTGATGAAAAACTGTTTTTT
J gene: TRBJ1-4
D gene: NA
clone size: NA
V gene: TRBV7-2

CDR3 protein: CASSLTGAGNTIYF
CDR3 DNA: TGTGCCAGCAGCCTCACAGGGGCTGGAAACACCATATATTTT
J gene: TRBJ1-3
D gene: TRBD1
clone size: NA
V gene: TRBV7-9

CDR3 protein: CASSTGLAHSTDTQYF
CDR3 DNA: TGTGCCAGCAGTACCGGACTAGCGCACAGCACAGATACGCAGTATTTT
J gene: TRBJ2-3
D gene: TRBD2
clone size: NA
V gene: TRBV27

CDR3 protein: CASSFSLQGQSSLRSYNSPLHF
CDR3 DNA: TGTGCCAGCAGTTTTTCACTCCAGGGGCAGAGCTCTCTAAGGTCCTATAATTCACCCCTCCACTTT
J gene: TRBJ1-6
D gene: NA
clone size: NA
V gene: TRBV27

CDR3 protein: CASSGQGGTDTQYF
CDR3 DNA: TGTGCCAGCAGTGGACAGGGTGGCACAGATACGCAGTATTTT
J gene: TRBJ2-3
D gene: TRBD1
clone size: NA
V gene: TRBV2

CDR3 protein: CASSPPTGLSSYEQYF
CDR3 DNA: TGTGCCAGCAGCCCTCCAACAGGCCTGAGCTCCTACGAGCAGTACTTC
J gene: TRBJ2-7
D gene: NA
clone size: NA
V gene: TRBV7-6

CDR3 protein: CASSLAKTTGQPQHF
CDR3 DNA: TGTGCCAGCAGCTTGGCCAAAACCACCGGTCAGCCCCAGCATTTT
J gene: TRBJ1-5
D gene: NA
clone size: NA
V gene: TRBV5-5

CDR3 protein: CASSLGGLGQGDIQYF
CDR3 DNA: TGCGCCAGCAGCTTGGGGGGGTTGGGACAGGGTGACATTCAGTACTTC
J gene: TRBJ2-4
D gene: TRBD1
clone size: NA
V gene: TRBV5-1

CDR3 protein: CASSKRGQIEQYF
CDR3 DNA: TGTGCCAGCAGCAAACGAGGACAGATCGAGCAGTACTTC
J gene: TRBJ2-7
D gene: NA
clone size: NA
V gene: TRBV7-2

CDR3 protein: CASSLEGGTDTQYF
CDR3 DNA: TGTGCCAGCTCGCTAGAAGGGGGCACAGATACGCAGTATTTT
J gene: TRBJ2-3
D gene: NA
clone size: NA
V gene: TRBV18

CDR3 protein: CASSQNRLGLQHRDQETQYF
CDR3 DNA: TGCGCCAGCAGCCAAAATCGTCTGGGACTCCAACACCGGGACCAAGAGACCCAGTACTTC
J gene: TRBJ2-5
D gene: NA
clone size: once
V gene: TRBV4-3

CDR3 protein: CASSQVLAEAGGEQYF
CDR3 DNA: TGCGCCAGCAGCCAAGTTTTAGCGGAGGCCGGGGGGGAGCAGTACTTC
J gene: TRBJ2-7
D gene: TRBD2
clone size: NA
V gene: TRBV4-1

CDR3 protein: CASSPPDRVYGNTIYF
CDR3 DNA: TGTGCCAGCTCACCACCTGACAGGGTTTATGGAAACACCATATATTTT
J gene: TRBJ1-3
D gene: TRBD1
clone size: few
V gene: TRBV18

CDR3 protein: CASSILQYNEQFF
CDR3 DNA: TGTGCCAGTAGTATTCTACAGTACAATGAGCAGTTCTTC
J gene: TRBJ2-1
D gene: NA
clone size: NA
V gene: TRBV19

CDR3 protein: CASSLTENQPQHF
CDR3 DNA: TGTGCCAGCAGCCTGACAGAGAATCAGCCCCAGCATTTT
J gene: TRBJ1-5
D gene: NA
clone size: once
V gene: TRBV6-4

CDR3 protein: CASSFLAGGKAYEQYF
CDR3 DNA: NA
J gene: TRBJ2-7
D gene: NA
clone size: NA
V gene: TRBV6-5

CDR3 protein: CASSGLRRVADTQYF
CDR3 DNA: TGTGCCAGCAGTGGATTGAGGCGTGTAGCAGATACGCAGTATTTT
J gene: TRBJ2-3
D gene: NA
clone size: NA
V gene: TRBV27

CDR3 protein: CASSFGVTEAFF
CDR3 DNA: TGTGCCAGTAGTTTCGGGGTGACTGAAGCTTTCTTT
J gene: TRBJ1-1
D gene: NA
clone size: NA
V gene: TRBV19

CDR3 protein: CASSPSVQNTEAFF
CDR3 DNA: TGTGCCAGCTCACCCTCGGTCCAGAACACTGAAGCTTTCTTT
J gene: TRBJ1-1
D gene: NA
clone size: NA
V gene: TRBV18

CDR3 protein: CASSLRGGSETQYF
CDR3 DNA: TGTGCCAGCAGCTTAAGGGGCGGTTCTGAGACCCAGTACTTC
J gene: TRBJ2-5
D gene: NA
clone size: NA
V gene: TRBV7-3

CDR3 protein: CSVPSQGGGTLGELFF
CDR3 DNA: TGCAGCGTTCCTTCTCAGGGAGGGGGTACCCTCGGGGAGCTGTTTTTT
J gene: TRBJ2-2
D gene: NA
clone size: NA
V gene: TRBV29-1

CDR3 protein: CSVEGGGKSKNIQYF
CDR3 DNA: TGCAGCGTTGAAGGAGGAGGCAAATCCAAAAACATTCAGTACTTC
J gene: TRBJ2-4
D gene: NA
clone size: NA
V gene: TRBV29-1

CDR3 protein: CASSETERSQPQHF
CDR3 DNA: TGTGCCAGCAGTGAGACAGAGAGGAGCCAGCCCCAGCATTTT
J gene: TRBJ1-5
D gene: NA
clone size: NA
V gene: TRBV2

CDR3 protein: CATTKGSETQYF
CDR3 DNA: TGTGCCACCACAAAGGGGTCGGAGACCCAGTACTTC
J gene: TRBJ2-5
D gene: NA
clone size: NA
V gene: TRBV10-3

CDR3 protein: CASRPVSMGRQFF
CDR3 DNA: TGTGCCAGCAGACCAGTTTCTATGGGCAGGCAGTTCTTC
J gene: TRBJ2-1
D gene: NA
clone size: NA
V gene: TRBV6-5

CDR3 protein: CASSFTSGGASDTQYF
CDR3 DNA: TGTGCCAGCAGTTTTACTAGCGGGGGGGCCTCAGATACGCAGTATTTT
J gene: TRBJ2-3
D gene: TRBD2
clone size: NA
V gene: TRBV27

CDR3 protein: CASSSGGGQGAFGGYTF
CDR3 DNA: TGTGCCAGCAGCTCAGGCGGGGGACAGGGGGCTTTTGGTGGCTACACCTTC
J gene: TRBJ1-2
D gene: TRBD1
clone size: NA
V gene: TRBV5-4

CDR3 protein: CASSYSPSGLTDTQYF
CDR3 DNA: TGTGCCAGCAGTTACTCTCCTAGCGGACTCACAGATACGCAGTATTTT
J gene: TRBJ2-3
D gene: TRBD2
clone size: NA
V gene: TRBV6-5

CDR3 protein: CASSPDRGDYGYTF
CDR3 DNA: TGTGCCAGCAGCCCGGACAGGGGAGACTATGGCTACACCTTC
J gene: TRBJ1-2
D gene: TRBD1
clone size: NA
V gene: TRBV4-2

CDR3 protein: CASSSVGRLAGRQETQYF
CDR3 DNA: TGTGCCAGCAGTTCCGTGGGTCGACTAGCGGGAAGGCAGGAGACCCAGTACTTC
J gene: TRBJ2-5
D gene: TRBD2
clone size: NA
V gene: TRBV7-6

CDR3 protein: CAWSVPRTGATSYEQYF
CDR3 DNA: TGTGCCTGGAGTGTACCCCGGACAGGTGCTACTTCCTACGAGCAGTACTTC
J gene: TRBJ2-7
D gene: TRBD1
clone size: NA
V gene: TRBV30

CDR3 protein: CASSLVAGANNEQFF
CDR3 DNA: TGTGCCAGCAGCTTGGTGGCGGGAGCGAACAATGAGCAGTTCTTC
J gene: TRBJ2-1
D gene: TRBD2
clone size: NA
V gene: TRBV5-4

CDR3 protein: CASSEGTGYFEQFF
CDR3 DNA: TGTGCCAGCAGTGAGGGGACAGGGTACTTTGAGCAGTTCTTC
J gene: TRBJ2-1
D gene: TRBD1
clone size: NA
V gene: TRBV2

CDR3 protein: CASSLAFAGGIEQFF
CDR3 DNA: TGTGCCAGCAGCTTAGCGTTTGCGGGAGGGATTGAGCAGTTCTTC
J gene: TRBJ2-1
D gene: TRBD2
clone size: few
V gene: TRBV11-3

CDR3 protein: CATSLSGFEQYF
CDR3 DNA: TGTGCCACCAGTCTTTCAGGGTTCGAGCAGTACTTC
J gene: TRBJ2-7
D gene: NA
clone size: NA
V gene: TRBV15

CDR3 protein: CASSPRASGGLSYEQYF
CDR3 DNA: TGTGCCAGCTCACCACGTGCTAGCGGGGGCCTCTCCTACGAGCAGTACTTC
J gene: TRBJ2-7
D gene: TRBD2
clone size: once
V gene: TRBV18

CDR3 protein: CAWSRTKTGELFF
CDR3 DNA: TGTGCCTGGAGTCGAACTAAAACCGGGGAGCTGTTTTTT
J gene: TRBJ2-2
D gene: NA
clone size: NA
V gene: TRBV30

CDR3 protein: CASSLREQTSYEQYF
CDR3 DNA: TGTGCCAGCAGTCTGCGGGAGCAGACCTCCTACGAGCAGTACTTC
J gene: TRBJ2-7
D gene: TRBD2
clone size: once
V gene: TRBV6-1

CDR3 protein: CASSADRGLGQPQHF
CDR3 DNA: TGTGCCAGCAGCGCGGACAGGGGGCTTGGGCAGCCCCAGCATTTT
J gene: TRBJ1-5
D gene: TRBD1
clone size: NA
V gene: TRBV13